Given below is one T cell receptor (beta chain) in context. Its antigen remains unidentified. Per the germline V gene, CDR1 is SQVTM and CDR2 is ANQGSEA. This CDR3 is built from 12 residues. V was shortened by 6 bases and J by 4 bases, with 12 bases between the two germline ends. The record originates from a study of CD8+ T cells in alopecia areata. Study findings and constraints: Mice showed clearer TCR sharing than patients did, a gap that was possibly HLA-related. Alphabeta T cells residing in normal skin are also sequenced in scalp samples. Higher clonality was seen in lesional scalp than in normal scalp, especially in alopecia totalis/universalis.

Sequencing used cDNA as its template, made by extracting RNA and reverse transcribing it. Measured with immunoSEQ multiplex PCR; TCRdb has only the in-frame clones, and not every one. Here the sample spans roughly 150,000 clones, approximately 60% being singletons. J is TRBJ1-2 and V is TRBV29-1; D gene uncertain. This clonotype originated in a human donor in good health. Sequencing was done on a sample of CD4+ T cells sorted from blood. The DNA for the CDR3 is TGCAGCGTCCCACGAGGGTCCTATGGCTACACCTTC. Translated: CSVPRGSYGYTF.